Sequencing of this TCR beta chain was carried out in a study of OX40 agonist ivuxolimab in advanced cancers. About the research overall: The eligibility criteria allowed prior anti-PD-1, anti-PD-L1 or anti-CTLA-4 therapy, and approximately 42% had some. Study outcomes and limitations: Dosing at 0.1 to 3.0 mg/kg was accompanied by clonal expansion of CD4+ and CD8+ blood T cells by week 6. Part of the nonresponder group also had normalized T-cell clonal expansion that was low.

A note on this clone: Its target is not known.

Data came from immunoSEQ multiplex PCR; TCRdb stores just in-frame clones and leaves some out. The sample carries about 100,000 clones, around nine tenths recorded once. Trimming removed 2 bases from V and 9 bases from J, with 7 bases in between. Germline CDR1 reads MDHEN; CDR2 reads SYDVKM. There are 11 residues in the CDR3. The source of this sequence is an adult with an advanced solid tumor such as melanoma, head and neck, liver or kidney cancer. The chain employs TRBV28 and TRBJ1-2, with D uncertain. Source: CD4+ or CD8+ T cells sorted from blood, taken in a trial of the OX40 agonist ivuxolimab. The CDR3 coding sequence is TGTGCCAGCAGTTTAAAGACAAGCTACACCTTC. This sequence encodes CASSLKTSYTF.